The text below deals with one T cell receptor (beta chain). Its antigen remains unknown. V lost 0 bases to trimming and J lost 6 bases, with 8 bases between them. The CDR3 extends over 13 amino acids. Germline loops: CDR1 MNHEY, CDR2 SMNVEV (reference sequence). These data originate in a study of cytomegalovirus exposure and HLA in healthy donors. General study findings and limits: Later on, a genetic analysis was performed. It linked a missense variant in DCLRE1C with V- and J-gene trimming of TCR beta.

PCR used 60 Vbeta primers and 13 Jbeta primers. TCRdb's table, derived via immunoSEQ multiplex PCR, lists solely in-frame clones and lacks some. The sample consists of around 98,000 clones, roughly four fifths of them appearing once. No record was made of this donor's CMV serostatus. V and J are TRBV27 and TRBJ1-2; D unresolved. The specimen was PBMCs. The TCR sequence derives from a human donor in good health. The CDR3 is CASSLSEVDGYTF. The CDR3 coding sequence is TGTGCCAGCAGTTTATCCGAGGTAGATGGCTACACCTTC.